Listed below are T cell receptor beta chains from one sample, sequenced in a study of T cells in Graves' hyperthyroidism and ophthalmopathy. MiXCR, applied by TCRdb to the multiplex PCR reads, yields one record per CDR3 protein. The profile shows 330,000 or so distinct CDR3 sequences, less than 20% of them singletons. Sequenced input: blood. Source of these receptors: a man between 45 and 60 years old with Graves' ophthalmopathy. Both conserved end residues are part of each CDR3. The D gene is left open where the match is weak. A clone size is listed for some rows: how often the clone was seen (once, few, many), or a class if it is expanded.

D: NA
size: NA
V: TRBV7-9
J: TRBJ2-7
CDR3: CASSVSGEQYF
DNA: TGTGCCAGCAGCGTATCTGGCGAGCAGTACTTC

D: NA
size: many
V: TRBV28
J: TRBJ1-1
CDR3: CASQSGYTEAFF
DNA: TGTGCCAGCCAGTCAGGGTACACTGAAGCTTTCTTT

D: TRBD1
size: many
V: TRBV2
J: TRBJ2-1
CDR3: CASILPGQGDNEQFF
DNA: TGTGCCAGCATTCTACCGGGACAGGGGGACAATGAGCAGTTCTTC

D: TRBD1
size: few
V: TRBV19
J: TRBJ1-5
CDR3: CASSIGGTGGNQPQHF
DNA: TGTGCCAGTAGTATAGGGGGGACAGGGGGAAATCAGCCCCAGCATTTT

D: NA
size: many
V: TRBV30
J: TRBJ1-1
CDR3: CAWSYGGTWAFF
DNA: TGTGCCTGGAGTTACGGTGGGACATGGGCTTTCTTT

D: NA
size: many
V: TRBV11-2
J: TRBJ2-5
CDR3: CASSLGAQETQYF
DNA: TGTGCCAGCAGCTTAGGGGCCCAAGAGACCCAGTACTTC

D: NA
size: many
V: TRBV28
J: TRBJ1-5
CDR3: CASSLGGSQPQHF
DNA: TGTGCCAGCAGTTTAGGGGGGTCTCAGCCCCAGCATTTT

D: TRBD1
size: many
V: TRBV18
J: TRBJ2-3
CDR3: CASSPGQPHTDTQYF
DNA: TGTGCCAGCTCACCGGGACAGCCCCACACAGATACGCAGTATTTT

D: TRBD1
size: NA
V: TRBV20-1
J: TRBJ1-1
CDR3: CSARGGDRVYTEAFF
DNA: TGCAGTGCTAGAGGGGGGGACAGGGTGTACACTGAAGCTTTCTTT

D: TRBD1
size: many
V: TRBV28
J: TRBJ2-5
CDR3: CASSSKGQGRYQETQYF
DNA: TGTGCCAGCAGTTCGAAGGGACAGGGAAGGTACCAAGAGACCCAGTACTTC

D: NA
size: many
V: TRBV28
J: TRBJ1-1
CDR3: CASSLLSSNTEAFF
DNA: TGTGCCAGCAGTTTACTCAGCTCGAACACTGAAGCTTTCTTT

D: NA
size: few
V: TRBV28
J: TRBJ2-7
CDR3: CASSPSLPGLSYEQYF
DNA: TGTGCCAGCAGCCCTAGTCTGCCGGGACTTTCCTACGAGCAGTACTTC

D: NA
size: NA
V: TRBV28
J: TRBJ2-1
CDR3: CASIGDYNEQFF
DNA: TGTGCCAGCATCGGGGATTACAATGAGCAGTTCTTC

D: NA
size: many
V: TRBV7-3
J: TRBJ2-3
CDR3: CASSPLTPDTQYF
DNA: TGTGCCAGCAGCCCACTCACCCCGGATACGCAGTATTTT

D: NA
size: few
V: TRBV5-1
J: TRBJ1-2
CDR3: CASSLSGGKTNYGYTF
DNA: TGCGCCAGCAGCTTGAGCGGGGGGAAAACGAACTATGGCTACACCTTC

D: TRBD1
size: NA
V: TRBV29-1
J: TRBJ2-3
CDR3: CSGRQGLNRDTQYF
DNA: TGCAGCGGGCGACAGGGGCTGAATAGGGATACGCAGTATTTT

D: TRBD2
size: few
V: TRBV7-9
J: TRBJ2-3
CDR3: CASSQGLAGGQDTQYF
DNA: TGTGCCAGCAGCCAGGGACTAGCGGGAGGGCAAGATACGCAGTATTTT

D: NA
size: NA
V: TRBV15
J: TRBJ2-6
CDR3: CATSPGANVLTF
DNA: TGTGCCACCAGCCCGGGGGCCAACGTCCTGACTTTC

D: NA
size: few
V: TRBV7-8
J: TRBJ1-5
CDR3: CASSLVPGSNQPQHF
DNA: TGTGCCAGCAGCTTAGTGCCAGGTAGCAATCAGCCCCAGCATTTT

D: TRBD1
size: few
V: TRBV6-2/TRBV6-3
J: TRBJ2-3
CDR3: CASSYGGQGTDTQYF
DNA: TGTGCCAGCAGTTACGGTGGACAGGGAACAGATACGCAGTATTTT

D: NA
size: once
V: TRBV24-1
J: TRBJ2-5
CDR3: CATRDLQGNQETQYF
DNA: TGTGCCACCAGAGATTTGCAAGGGAACCAAGAGACCCAGTACTTC

D: TRBD1
size: NA
V: TRBV7-6
J: TRBJ1-2
CDR3: CASSPSGSGQGRFYGYTF
DNA: TGTGCCAGCAGCCCCTCAGGATCGGGACAGGGCCGCTTCTATGGCTACACCTTC

D: NA
size: many
V: TRBV5-8
J: TRBJ2-1
CDR3: CASSPSRVPSDEQFF
DNA: TGTGCCAGCAGCCCGAGCAGGGTCCCTTCGGATGAGCAGTTCTTC

D: NA
size: NA
V: TRBV20-1
J: TRBJ1-1
CDR3: CSVEAQLNTEAFF
DNA: TGCAGCGTTGAAGCCCAGCTGAACACTGAAGCTTTCTTT

D: TRBD2
size: NA
V: TRBV9
J: TRBJ2-7
CDR3: CASSVDPGLASRQYF
DNA: TGTGCCAGCAGCGTTGACCCGGGACTAGCGAGCAGGCAGTACTTC

D: NA
size: few
V: TRBV28
J: TRBJ2-2
CDR3: CASSPTRGLFF
DNA: TGTGCCAGCAGCCCGACGAGGGGGCTGTTTTTT

D: NA
size: NA
V: TRBV7-9
J: TRBJ1-2
CDR3: CASKGSDGYTF
DNA: TGTGCCAGCAAAGGGTCGGACGGCTACACCTTC

D: NA
size: NA
V: TRBV29-1
J: TRBJ2-5
CDR3: CSVSSYQETQYF
DNA: TGCAGCGTTTCTTCCTATCAAGAGACCCAGTACTTC

D: NA
size: few
V: TRBV5-1
J: TRBJ2-2
CDR3: CASRQDANTGELFF
DNA: TGCGCCAGCAGACAGGATGCGAACACCGGGGAGCTGTTTTTT

D: NA
size: many
V: TRBV29-1
J: TRBJ2-5
CDR3: CSVEAPQGETQYF
DNA: TGCAGCGTTGAGGCCCCTCAGGGGGAGACCCAGTACTTC

D: TRBD1
size: NA
V: TRBV6-2/TRBV6-3
J: TRBJ2-7
CDR3: CASSPYQTGPEQYF
DNA: TGTGCCAGCAGCCCATACCAGACAGGGCCTGAGCAGTACTTC

D: TRBD2
size: many
V: TRBV7-9
J: TRBJ2-7
CDR3: CASSSGLAVSYEQYF
DNA: TGTGCCAGCAGCTCCGGACTAGCGGTGTCCTACGAGCAGTACTTC

D: NA
size: few
V: TRBV10-2
J: TRBJ2-1
CDR3: CASSVPRERHNEQFF
DNA: TGCGCCAGCAGTGTTCCGCGGGAACGGCACAATGAGCAGTTCTTC

D: NA
size: NA
V: TRBV19
J: TRBJ1-1
CDR3: CASTGYTEAFF
DNA: TGTGCCAGTACGGGGTACACTGAAGCTTTCTTT

D: NA
size: many
V: TRBV5-1
J: TRBJ2-7
CDR3: CASSLAPSYEQYF
DNA: TGCGCCAGCAGCTTGGCTCCCTCCTACGAGCAGTACTTC

D: TRBD2
size: few
V: TRBV9
J: TRBJ2-1
CDR3: CASSNGTRKDNEQFF
DNA: TGTGCCAGCAGCAACGGGACTAGAAAGGACAATGAGCAGTTCTTC

D: NA
size: few
V: TRBV5-6
J: TRBJ1-4
CDR3: CASSLVGPNEKLFF
DNA: TGTGCCAGCAGCTTGGTGGGCCCTAATGAAAAACTGTTTTTT

D: TRBD1
size: many
V: TRBV5-1
J: TRBJ1-2
CDR3: CASSLRTGDPYGYTF
DNA: TGCGCCAGCAGCTTGAGGACAGGGGATCCCTATGGCTACACCTTC

D: NA
size: NA
V: TRBV10-3
J: TRBJ2-7
CDR3: CAISEGQPYEQYF
DNA: TGTGCCATCAGTGAGGGACAGCCCTACGAGCAGTACTTC

D: NA
size: many
V: TRBV5-1
J: TRBJ1-4
CDR3: CASSLGNNEKLFF
DNA: TGCGCCAGCAGCTTGGGAAATAATGAAAAACTGTTTTTT

D: NA
size: few
V: TRBV15
J: TRBJ1-5
CDR3: CATSGAWGRGNQPQHF
DNA: TGTGCCACCAGCGGGGCGTGGGGGCGAGGCAATCAGCCCCAGCATTTT

D: NA
size: NA
V: TRBV2
J: TRBJ2-7
CDR3: CASRTGRGRGFEQYF
DNA: TGTGCCAGCAGGACTGGACGGGGTAGGGGGTTTGAGCAGTACTTC

D: NA
size: NA
V: TRBV11-1
J: TRBJ2-1
CDR3: CASCQGRSSYNEQFF
DNA: TGTGCCAGCTGCCAGGGGAGGAGCTCCTACAATGAGCAGTTCTTC

D: NA
size: NA
V: TRBV5-6
J: TRBJ2-7
CDR3: CASSFRDAAYEQYF
DNA: TGTGCCAGCAGCTTCCGGGACGCTGCCTACGAGCAGTACTTC

D: NA
size: NA
V: TRBV5-4
J: TRBJ2-3
CDR3: CASSSWTGGQYF
DNA: TGTGCCAGCAGCTCGTGGACCGGGGGGCAGTATTTT

D: NA
size: few
V: TRBV20-1
J: TRBJ1-3
CDR3: CSARGFFGQGSGNTIYF
DNA: TGCAGTGCTAGAGGATTTTTTGGGCAGGGGTCTGGAAACACCATATATTTT

D: NA
size: few
V: TRBV7-9
J: TRBJ1-2
CDR3: CASSLAGQGRDYGYTF
DNA: TGTGCCAGCAGCTTAGCGGGGCAGGGACGGGACTATGGCTACACCTTC

D: TRBD2
size: NA
V: TRBV7-3
J: TRBJ2-6
CDR3: CASSLTGSSGSLSGANVLTF
DNA: TGTGCCAGCAGCTTAACGGGATCTAGCGGGAGTCTTTCTGGGGCCAACGTCCTGACTTTC

D: NA
size: NA
V: TRBV5-6
J: TRBJ1-3
CDR3: CASSSEDSMGTIYF
DNA: TGTGCCAGCAGCTCGGAAGACAGTATGGGGACCATATATTTT

D: NA
size: NA
V: TRBV7-6
J: TRBJ2-3
CDR3: CASSFPGGGGTDTQYF
DNA: TGTGCCAGCAGCTTCCCGGGCGGAGGGGGCACAGATACGCAGTATTTT

D: TRBD1
size: NA
V: TRBV19
J: TRBJ2-2
CDR3: CASSIVGDRVGELFF
DNA: TGTGCCAGTAGTATAGTAGGGGACAGGGTCGGGGAGCTGTTTTTT

D: NA
size: many
V: TRBV11-2
J: TRBJ1-6
CDR3: CASARGANNSPLHF
DNA: TGTGCCAGCGCCAGGGGTGCCAATAATTCACCCCTCCACTTT

D: NA
size: many
V: TRBV30
J: TRBJ2-3
CDR3: CAWSVLGGYTDTQYF
DNA: TGTGCCTGGAGTGTACTTGGAGGATACACAGATACGCAGTATTTT